A single T cell receptor (beta chain) is shown here with its context. This entry comes from a study of CD8 T cells in Susac syndrome. Random hexamers served to reverse transcribe about 0.5 to 1 ug RNA. Each CDR3 protein gets one entry after TCRdb re-called the immunoSEQ multiplex PCR reads with MiXCR. The sample shows about 200,000 distinct CDR3 sequences, 95% of them seen only once. This TCR was sampled from a human donor in good health. Sequenced sample: CD4+ T cells from PBMCs.

DNA for the CDR3: TGTGCCAGCAGTGAAGGGCCTATCACCTCCTACGAGCAGTACGTC. As protein: CASSEGPITSYEQYV. V and J are TRBV6-1 and TRBJ2-7, with D hard to call. Trimming took 1 base from V and 0 from J, leaving 10 bases between them. Germline V lookup: CDR1 MNHNS, CDR2 SASEGT. The CDR3 has 15 residues.